Shown below are 13 T cell receptor beta chains from a single sample sequenced in a study of type 1 and type 2 diabetes patients. PCR was run on genomic DNA. Multiplex PCR with 30 forward and 13 reverse primers amplified the TCR beta CDR3. TCRdb passed the multiplex PCR reads through MiXCR, listing each CDR3 protein once. The sample holds fewer than 350,000 distinct CDR3 sequences, approximately 45% seen once. Material: peripheral blood mononuclear cells (PBMCs). The source of these receptors is a man in his late teens or twenties with type 2 diabetes.

The chain employs TRBV6-2 or TRBV6-3 and TRBJ2-5; the D call may be TRBD1 or TRBD2 (5 bases each). The germline gives CDR1 MNHEY, CDR2 SVGEGT. V gave up 0 bases and J gave up 9 bases, with 8 bases separating them. This CDR3 contains 12 residues. The CDR3 reads CASSYSGTAQYF. The CDR3, as DNA: TGTGCCAGCAGTTACTCGGGGACGGCCCAGTACTTC.

This clonotype was counted only a few times. The genes are TRBV6-5 and TRBJ1-1, with 9 positions matching TRBD1. This CDR3 region has 13 residues. V lost 5 bases to trimming and J lost 8 bases; unmatched junction nucleotides: 6. CDR1 is MNHEY and CDR2 is SVGAGI in the germline V gene. The CDR3 coding sequence is TGTGCCAGCAGTAGGGGGACAGGGAGGGAAGCTTTCTTT. This sequence encodes CASSRGTGREAFF.

There are a few counts of this clonotype. The rearrangement uses TRBV5-1 and TRBJ2-7, with D possibly TRBD1 on 6 matching bases. The CDR3 covers 16 residues. V dropped 0 bases and J dropped 2 bases, with 15 bases sitting between them. Germline V gene lookup returns CDR1 SGHRS and CDR2 YFSETQ. For the CDR3, the DNA is TGCGCCAGCAGCTTGGATCGGCAGGGGTCCCCCTACGAGCAGTACTTC. It encodes CASSLDRQGSPYEQYF. Looking up the rest from reference TRBV5-1 and TRBJ2-7 gives the full variable domain: KAGVTQTPRYLIKTRGQQVTLSCSPISGHRSVSWYQQTPGQGLQFLFEYFSETQRNKGNFPGRFSGRQFSNSRSEMNVSTLELGDSALYLCASSLDRQGSPYEQYFGPGTRLTVT.

With respect to this clonotype: A read error is possible here, since a much larger clone lies one base away. CDR3 loop: CAISASSTNKKLFF. The DNA for the CDR3 is TGTGCCATCAGTGCGAGCAGCACTAATAAAAAACTGTTTTTT. This sequence joins TRBV10-3 and TRBJ1-4; no definite D call. Germline loops: CDR1 ENHRY, CDR2 SYGVKD. The CDR3 has 14 amino acids.

The sample holds a few counts of this clonotype. The chain is built from TRBV20-1 and TRBJ2-5; D not resolved. The CDR3 has 13 amino acids. Germline-derived CDR1 and CDR2 are DFQATT and SNEGSKA (reference sequence). V lost 1 base and J 7 bases, leaving 13 bases between the germline ends. CDR3 amino acids: CSARGPLMGTQYF. The CDR3 DNA is TGCAGTGCTAGAGGACCGCTCATGGGGACCCAGTACTTC.

As DNA, the CDR3 is TGTGCCAGTAGTATAGGTAGCGGGGGTGGGAATGAGCAGTTCTTC. Its translation: CASSIGSGGGNEQFF. The chain links TRBV19 to TRBJ2-1; 9 bases map to TRBD2. Trimming at V came to 1 base and at J to 7 bases, leaving 5 bases not matched to a gene. Germline-derived CDR1 and CDR2 are LNHDA and SQIVND (reference sequence). The CDR3 covers 15 residues.

As regards this clonotype: The CDR3 end shows no conserved phenylalanine or tryptophan, and so a read error is likely. The V call is TRBV7-8, the J call TRBJ2-3; D might be TRBD2 (5 bases). There are 15 residues in the CDR3. V lost 4 bases and J lost 3, with 14 bases in between. The germline CDR1 and CDR2 sequences are SGHVS and FQNEAQ. CDR3 amino acids: CASSSPREGTDTQYL. CDR3 bases: TGTGCCAGCAGCTCGCCTAGAGAGGGAACAGATACGCAGTATTTG.

The chain joins TRBV12-3 or TRBV12-4 to TRBJ2-1; 10 nucleotides match TRBD2. V was pared by 5 bases and J by 5 bases, with 6 bases of the junction left unmatched. CDR3 length equals 15 residues. The CDR3 protein is CASSLSSGSDNEQFF. Here the CDR3 DNA reads TGTGCCAGCAGTCTATCTAGCGGGAGCGACAATGAGCAGTTCTTC.

Only a few counts were recorded for this clonotype. This sequence joins TRBV12-3 or TRBV12-4 and TRBJ1-1; TRBD1 is a possible D gene (6 bases). The V and J ends lost 0 bases and 4 bases respectively, with 15 bases between them. The CDR3 sequence is 16 residues long. CDR3 nucleotides: TGTGCCAGCAGTTTAGCGAATTGGGGCAGGGGCACTGAAGCTTTCTTT. Amino acids: CASSLANWGRGTEAFF.

In regard to this clonotype: The germline gene is not matched at one end of the junction; a read error may be the cause. The chain has TRBV28 and TRBJ1-1; D unclear. The CDR3 is made up of 13 amino acids. CDR1 and CDR2 (germline): MDHEN, SYDVKM. The chain's CDR3 is CASSSGRWAVASF. The CDR3 DNA reads TGTGCCAGCAGTTCAGGTCGTTGGGCGGTAGCTTCCTTT.

This clonotype occurred many times. The chain uses TRBV15 and TRBJ1-2, with 8 bases lining up with TRBD1. The CDR3 covers 15 residues. Germline-derived CDR1 and CDR2 are LNHNV and YYDKDF (reference sequence). Trimming cost V 3 bases and J 3 bases; bases outside gene matches: 6. The CDR3 DNA is TGTGCCACCAGCAGGGACAGGGCCGATTACTATGGCTACACCTTC. As protein: CATSRDRADYYGYTF.

For this clonotype: One end of the junction fails to match germline, which may point to a read error. This chain connects TRBV29-1 to TRBJ1-1, with a tentative D call TRBD1 (5 bases). Germline CDR1 is SQVTM and CDR2 is ANQGSEA. This CDR3 contains 10 residues. DNA for the CDR3: TGCAGCGTTGAATGGGGGTCTTTGATCTTT. Protein: CSVEWGSLIF.

This chain links TRBV20-1 with TRBJ2-7; a weak D match, TRBD2 (6 bases). Trimming left V 4 bases short and J 4 bases short, with 11 bases between. The CDR3 covers 12 residues. Per the germline V gene, CDR1 is DFQATT and CDR2 is SNEGSKA (reference sequence). The DNA for the CDR3 is TGCAGTGCTACGGGGGAGTATTACGAGCAGTACTTC. This translates into CSATGEYYEQYF.